This note documents a single T cell receptor (beta chain) sequence. This entry is derived from a study of control samples from healthy donors and cancer patients. The data were produced by immunoSEQ multiplex PCR, yet TCRdb's version contains in-frame clones alone and is incomplete. The repertoire holds roughly 100,000 clones, with approximately 86% as singletons. The V gene lost 1 base and the J gene lost 9 bases, with 7 bases spanning the gap. The CDR3 extends over 12 amino acids. The germline gives CDR1 MNHEY, CDR2 SVGEGT. The sequence came from a man aged 25 to 45 in good health. The chain carries TRBV6-2 or TRBV6-3 and TRBJ2-1, with unresolved D. Sequencing used blood. CDR3 loop: CASSYYVVEQFF. The CDR3 region has the DNA TGTGCCAGCAGTTACTACGTGGTTGAGCAGTTCTTC.